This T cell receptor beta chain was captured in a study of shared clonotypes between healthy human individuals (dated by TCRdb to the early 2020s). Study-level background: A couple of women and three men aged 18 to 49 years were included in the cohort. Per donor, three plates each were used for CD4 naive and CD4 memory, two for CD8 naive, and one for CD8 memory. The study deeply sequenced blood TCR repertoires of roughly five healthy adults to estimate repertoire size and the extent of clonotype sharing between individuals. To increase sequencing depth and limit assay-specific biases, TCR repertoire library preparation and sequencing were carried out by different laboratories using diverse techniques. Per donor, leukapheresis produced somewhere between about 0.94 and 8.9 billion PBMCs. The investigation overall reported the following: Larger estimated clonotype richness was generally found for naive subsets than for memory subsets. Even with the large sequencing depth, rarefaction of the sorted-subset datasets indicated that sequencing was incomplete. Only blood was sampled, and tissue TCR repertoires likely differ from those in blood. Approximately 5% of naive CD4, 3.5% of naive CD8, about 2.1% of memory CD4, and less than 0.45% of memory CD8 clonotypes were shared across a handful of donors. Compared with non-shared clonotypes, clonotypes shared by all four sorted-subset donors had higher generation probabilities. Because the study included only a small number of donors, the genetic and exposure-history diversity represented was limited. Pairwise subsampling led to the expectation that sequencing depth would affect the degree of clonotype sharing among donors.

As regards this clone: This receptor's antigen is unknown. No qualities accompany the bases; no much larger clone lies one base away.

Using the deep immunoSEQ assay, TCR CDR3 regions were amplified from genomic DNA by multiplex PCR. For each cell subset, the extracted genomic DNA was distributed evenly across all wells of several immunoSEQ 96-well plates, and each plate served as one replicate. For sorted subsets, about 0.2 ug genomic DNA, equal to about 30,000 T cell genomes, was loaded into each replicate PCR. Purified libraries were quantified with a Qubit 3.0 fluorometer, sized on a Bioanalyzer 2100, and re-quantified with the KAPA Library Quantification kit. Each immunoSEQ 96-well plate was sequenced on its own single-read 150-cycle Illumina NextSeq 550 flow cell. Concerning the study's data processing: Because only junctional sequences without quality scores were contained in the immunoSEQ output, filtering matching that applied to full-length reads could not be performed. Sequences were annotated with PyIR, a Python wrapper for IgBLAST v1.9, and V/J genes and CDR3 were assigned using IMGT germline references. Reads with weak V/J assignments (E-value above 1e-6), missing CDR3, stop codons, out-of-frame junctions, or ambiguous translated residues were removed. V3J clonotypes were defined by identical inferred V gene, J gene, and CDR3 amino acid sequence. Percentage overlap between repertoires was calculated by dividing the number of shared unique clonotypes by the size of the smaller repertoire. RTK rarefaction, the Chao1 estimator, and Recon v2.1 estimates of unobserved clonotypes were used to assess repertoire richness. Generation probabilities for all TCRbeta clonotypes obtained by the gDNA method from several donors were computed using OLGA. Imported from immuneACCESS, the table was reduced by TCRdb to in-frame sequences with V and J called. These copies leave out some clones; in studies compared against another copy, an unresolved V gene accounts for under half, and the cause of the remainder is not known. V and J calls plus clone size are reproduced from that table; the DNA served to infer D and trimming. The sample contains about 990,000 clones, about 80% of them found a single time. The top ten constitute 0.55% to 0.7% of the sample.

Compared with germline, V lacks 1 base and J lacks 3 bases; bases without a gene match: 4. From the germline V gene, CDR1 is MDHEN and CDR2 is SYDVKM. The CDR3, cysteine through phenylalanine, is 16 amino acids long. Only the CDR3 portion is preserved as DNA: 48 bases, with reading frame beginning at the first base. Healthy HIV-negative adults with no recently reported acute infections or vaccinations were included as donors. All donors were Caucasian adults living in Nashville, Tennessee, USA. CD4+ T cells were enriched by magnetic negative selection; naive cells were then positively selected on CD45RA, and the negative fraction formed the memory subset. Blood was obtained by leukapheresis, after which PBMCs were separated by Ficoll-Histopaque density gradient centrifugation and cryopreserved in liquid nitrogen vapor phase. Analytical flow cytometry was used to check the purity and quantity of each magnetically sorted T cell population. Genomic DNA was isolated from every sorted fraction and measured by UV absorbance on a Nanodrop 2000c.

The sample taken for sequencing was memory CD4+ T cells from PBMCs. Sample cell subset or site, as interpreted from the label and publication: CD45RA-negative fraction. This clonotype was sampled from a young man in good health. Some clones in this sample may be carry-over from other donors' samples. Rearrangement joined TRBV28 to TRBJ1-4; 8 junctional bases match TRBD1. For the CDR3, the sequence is CASSLLGQGPNEKLFF. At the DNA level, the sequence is TGTGCCAGCAGTTTATTAGGACAGGGCCCTAATGAAAAACTGTTTTTT.